The 21 T cell receptor beta chains below were found in one sample sequenced in a study of T-cell memory formation after mild COVID-19. MiXCR, run by TCRdb on the 5' RACE reads, gives a single entry per CDR3 protein. The data contain 95,000 to 110,000 distinct CDR3 sequences, about an eighth of them singletons. Material: PBMCs or a T cell subset sorted from them (not recorded which). Receptor source: a man aged 18 to 30 who had mild COVID-19 (a few samples of this study predate the infection). Cell type and time point are not known.

Here the CDR3 reads CATSDFGRTGFYEQYF. As DNA, the CDR3 is TGTGCCACCAGTGATTTTGGAAGGACAGGGTTCTACGAGCAGTACTTC. The J gene is TRBJ2-7, the V gene TRBV24-1; 8 bases fit TRBD1. The J segment lost 3 bases and the V segment lost 1 base, leaving 7 bases of the junction unmatched. CDR3 size: 16 residues. Germline V CDR1 and CDR2: KGHDR, SFDVKD.

This clonotype was observed a handful of times. This chain links TRBV5-5 with TRBJ2-1; D is possibly TRBD1 (5 bases). The CDR3 extends over 18 amino acids. Trimming removed 4 bases from V and 7 bases from J, with 27 bases in between. The V gene's germline CDR1 is SGHKS and CDR2 YYEKEE (reference sequence). Here the CDR3 reads CASSRPYTTGAASNEQFF. Written as DNA, the CDR3 is TGTGCCAGCAGCCGGCCCTATACAACAGGAGCCGCTAGTAATGAGCAGTTCTTC.

The rearrangement uses TRBV2 and TRBJ2-5; 8 bases line up with TRBD1. The CDR3 extends over 15 amino acids. CDR1 and CDR2 (germline): SNHLY, FYNNEI. V gave up 6 bases and J gave up 0 bases; unmatched junction bases: 6. The CDR3 nucleotides read TGTGCCAGCAGCGCACCGGGACAGGACCAAGAGACCCAGTACTTC. Encoded protein: CASSAPGQDQETQYF.

This chain uses TRBV7-9 with TRBJ2-4; D is ambiguous. The CDR3 consists of 14 residues. V lost 5 bases to trimming and J lost 0 bases, with 8 bases between them. CDR1 is SEHNR, CDR2 FQNEAQ, per germline (reference sequence). The CDR3 reads CASSPPIAKNIQYF. CDR3 nucleotide sequence: TGTGCCAGCAGCCCCCCTATAGCCAAAAACATTCAGTACTTC.

In its sample, this clonotype was seen a few times. DNA of the CDR3: TGTGCCATCAGTGAGAGACTACAGGGTAATGAGCAGTTCTTC. Amino acid sequence: CAISERLQGNEQFF. The rearrangement uses TRBV10-3 and TRBJ2-1, with D perhaps TRBD1 (6 bases). Per the germline V gene, CDR1 is ENHRY and CDR2 is SYGVKD. CDR3 length: 14 residues. V lost 2 bases, J lost 7 bases, and 12 bases lay in between.

This clonotype has ten or more counts. The V and J genes are TRBV7-9 and TRBJ2-3; D unresolved. V was trimmed by 2 bases and J by 3 bases, leaving 6 bases between them. CDR3 length equals 13 residues. Germline loops: CDR1 SEHNR, CDR2 FQNEAQ (reference sequence). CDR3 coding DNA: TGTGCCAGCAGCTTATTCGGGACAGATACGCAGTATTTT. Translating gives CASSLFGTDTQYF.

The V gene is TRBV5-5, the J gene TRBJ1-2; 10 bases agree with TRBD1. V shed 0 bases, J shed 8 bases, and the junction held 7 bases outside the gene matches. CDR3 length: 15 residues. The germline V gene encodes CDR1 SGHKS and CDR2 YYEKEE (reference sequence). In DNA form, the CDR3 reads TGTGCCAGCAGCTTGGAGGGACAGGGGCGAAGGGGCTACACCTTC. Translated: CASSLEGQGRRGYTF.

The chain combines TRBV4-2 with TRBJ2-2; 8 bases map to TRBD1. CDR1 is LGHNA and CDR2 is YNFKEQ in the germline V gene. This CDR3 region has 15 residues. Trimming took 7 bases from V and 6 from J; bases not matched to a gene: 10. CDR3 loop: CASTQGAGSSGELFF. CDR3 in DNA: TGTGCCAGCACCCAGGGGGCGGGGAGTTCCGGGGAGCTGTTTTTT.

The table lists this clonotype with a few counts. The chain recombines TRBV24-1 with TRBJ2-1; D uncertain. The V end lost 6 bases, the J end lost 6 bases, and 11 bases lay between the germline ends. The CDR3 length is 13 residues. The germline gives CDR1 KGHDR, CDR2 SFDVKD. The CDR3 protein is CATSPDGTNEQFF. The DNA for the CDR3 is TGTGCCACCAGTCCGGACGGCACCAATGAGCAGTTCTTC.

V usage is TRBV7-9 and J usage is TRBJ1-2, with a tentative D call TRBD1 (6 bases). The CDR3 consists of 14 residues. From germline, CDR1 is SEHNR and CDR2 FQNEAQ (reference sequence). Trimming removed 6 bases at V and 4 bases at J, with 15 bases between. CDR3 nucleotide sequence: TGTGCCAGCAGGGCAGGGGTTGACTCCTATGGCTACACCTTC. It encodes CASRAGVDSYGYTF.

This clonotype was observed a handful of times. The chain is built from TRBV10-3 and TRBJ2-5; D may be TRBD1 (6 bases). CDR1 is ENHRY, CDR2 SYGVKD, per germline. V was shortened by 6 bases and J by 4 bases, with 12 bases between the two germline ends. CDR3 length: 13 amino acids. CDR3 in amino acids: CAIRPQGRETQYF. CDR3 bases: TGTGCCATCAGACCGCAGGGGCGAGAGACCCAGTACTTC.

The rearrangement joins TRBV2 to TRBJ2-3; 9 bases line up with TRBD2. Germline CDR1 reads SNHLY; CDR2 reads FYNNEI. The length of the CDR3 is 17 residues. J lost 0 bases, V lost 7 bases, and 11 bases had no gene match. The chain's CDR3 is CASTWGRTSVSTDTQYF. Here the CDR3 DNA reads TGTGCCAGCACTTGGGGGAGGACTAGCGTAAGCACAGATACGCAGTATTTT.

The chain links TRBV5-5 to TRBJ1-5; the match to TRBD1 covers 7 bases. The V and J ends lost 4 bases and 0 bases, in that order; junction bases with no gene match: 16. The germline gives CDR1 SGHKS, CDR2 YYEKEE (reference sequence). This CDR3 has 19 amino acids. In DNA form, the CDR3 reads TGTGCCAGCAGCACATCTCCTCTCATACAGGGGTATAGCAATCAGCCCCAGCATTTT. Its protein is CASSTSPLIQGYSNQPQHF.

The gene calls are TRBV4-1 and TRBJ1-1; D ambiguous. Germline loops: CDR1 MGHRA, CDR2 YSYEKL. CDR3 size: 14 residues. Trimming removed 0 bases at V and 7 bases at J, with 12 bases between. The CDR3 loop reads CASSQEPMGYEAFF. The DNA for the CDR3 is TGCGCCAGCAGCCAAGAACCAATGGGGTATGAAGCTTTCTTT.

The V call is TRBV4-3, the J call TRBJ2-5; D not resolved. From germline, CDR1 is LGHNA and CDR2 YSLEER. The CDR3 length is 15 residues. Trimming removed 0 bases from V and 3 bases from J, with 11 bases in between. Here the CDR3 reads CASSQDLGNKETQYF. DNA of the CDR3: TGCGCCAGCAGCCAAGATTTGGGGAACAAAGAGACCCAGTACTTC.

This clonotype was seen ten or more times. The V and J genes are TRBV5-1 and TRBJ1-1; D is unclear. The CDR3 contains 14 residues. Germline assignment: CDR1 SGHRS and CDR2 YFSETQ. Deletions cut 0 bases from V and 1 base from J, with 7 bases between. The CDR3 region is CASSLGHPNTEAFF. CDR3 coding DNA: TGCGCCAGCAGCTTGGGACACCCGAACACTGAAGCTTTCTTT.

The V and J genes are TRBV15 and TRBJ2-3, with TRBD1 matching 8 bases. J gave up 1 base and V 4 bases, and 13 bases lay outside the gene matches. The CDR3 consists of 18 residues. The germline V gene encodes CDR1 LNHNV and CDR2 YYDKDF (reference sequence). The CDR3, as DNA: TGTGCCACCAGCACAGGACAGGGAATAACGGATGGCACAGATACGCAGTATTTT. Translated, it gives CATSTGQGITDGTDTQYF.

A few counts support this clonotype. The chain is built from TRBV29-1 and TRBJ2-7; D may correspond to TRBD1 or TRBD2 (5 bases each). V lost 0 bases, J lost 5 bases, and 8 bases lay in between. The CDR3 has 12 amino acids. CDR1 and CDR2 from the germline V gene are SQVTM and ANQGSEA. The CDR3 DNA sequence: TGCAGCGTTGAAGATCTGGGGGACGAGCAGTACTTC. It is translated as CSVEDLGDEQYF.

This clonotype has more than one count but fewer than ten. The V call is TRBV4-1, the J call TRBJ1-3; 7 bases are a match to TRBD1. With 0 bases clipped from V and 4 bases from J, the junction kept 15 bases outside the gene matches. CDR1 is MGHRA and CDR2 is YSYEKL in the germline V gene. The CDR3 sequence is 19 residues long. The CDR3 nucleotides are TGCGCCAGCAGCCAAGATGGAAGGGGGCTAACTCTTGAGGGAAACACCATATATTTT. Residues: CASSQDGRGLTLEGNTIYF.

This clonotype came up a few times. The J gene is TRBJ1-2, the V gene TRBV3-1; unclear D gene. Germline loops: CDR1 LGHDT, CDR2 YNNKEL (reference sequence). The CDR3 has 11 amino acids. The V end was cut by 4 bases, the J end by 8 bases, with 8 bases between. The CDR3: CASSLGKGYTF. The CDR3 DNA reads TGTGCCAGCAGCCTCGGCAAAGGCTACACCTTC.

The chain uses TRBV6-6 and TRBJ1-1, with TRBD1 matching 8 bases. This CDR3 is 14 amino acids long. The germline gives CDR1 MNHNY, CDR2 SVGAGI (reference sequence). Trimming cost V 6 bases and J 11 bases; bases outside gene matches: 14. CDR3 bases: TGTGCCAGCAGCCGTGACAGGGGCCCAAACCGGGCTTTCTTT. This translates into CASSRDRGPNRAFF.